Below are 32 T cell receptor beta chains sequenced from a single sample in a study of blood T cell repertoires in COVID-19. The method was immunoSEQ multiplex PCR; TCRdb's version includes in-frame clones alone and lacks a portion of them. Seen here are roughly 250,000 clones, about nine tenths observed once, and the top ten hold about 9.8%. Sequencing used peripheral blood. Every receptor here comes from a man aged 35 to 55 who had recovered from COVID-19.

This chain links TRBV15 with TRBJ1-2; perhaps TRBD1 as D (5 bases). CDR1 and CDR2 (germline): LNHNV, YYDKDF (reference sequence). The CDR3 totals 15 residues. V was shortened by 0 bases and J by 4 bases, with 12 bases between the two germline ends. In DNA form, the CDR3 reads TGTGCCACCAGCAGAGATCCTGGGGGAGGCTATGGCTACACCTTC. Amino acid sequence: CATSRDPGGGYGYTF.

The genes are TRBV7-6 and TRBJ2-1; 14 nucleotides line up with TRBD2. CDR1 SGHVS and CDR2 FNYEAQ come from the germline V gene. V gave up 5 bases and J gave up 6 bases; unmatched junction bases: 9. CDR3 length: 17 residues. The CDR3 reads CASSPTSGGDLTNEQFF. The CDR3 DNA follows: TGTGCCAGCAGCCCGACTAGCGGGGGGGACCTTACCAATGAGCAGTTCTTC.

J is TRBJ2-7 and V is TRBV2, with 8 bases matching TRBD1. CDR3 length: 13 amino acids. V lost 1 base to trimming and J lost 5 bases; unmatched junction nucleotides: 1. The V gene's germline CDR1 is SNHLY and CDR2 FYNNEI. The CDR3 sequence is CASSEGTGNEQYF. DNA of the CDR3: TGTGCCAGCAGTGAAGGGACAGGGAACGAGCAGTACTTC.

The V and J genes are TRBV6-5 and TRBJ1-4; TRBD1 is a possible D gene (6 bases). The germline V gene encodes CDR1 MNHEY and CDR2 SVGAGI. CDR3 size: 15 residues. V shed 3 bases and J shed 8 bases, with 16 bases lying between them. CDR3 loop: CASSYWGGSEEKLFF. The CDR3 DNA is TGTGCCAGCAGTTATTGGGGGGGCAGTGAAGAAAAACTGTTTTTT.

In its sample, this clone was seen a few times. The chain couples TRBV30 to TRBJ1-5, with 9 nucleotides matching TRBD1. Germline-derived CDR1 and CDR2 are GTSNPN and SVGIG (reference sequence). The length of the CDR3 is 13 residues. V gave up 5 bases and J gave up 3 bases; unmatched junction bases: 2. In DNA, the CDR3 is TGTGCCTGGGGACAGGGGTACAATCAGCCCCAGCATTTT. Translated: CAWGQGYNQPQHF.

This clone was counted a few times. The gene calls are TRBV5-5 and TRBJ1-3, with D possibly TRBD1 on 5 matching bases. The CDR3 contains 15 residues. Germline CDR1 is SGHKS and CDR2 is YYEKEE (reference sequence). Trimming shortened V by 0 bases and J by 12 bases, and 19 bases separated the two germline ends. Here the CDR3 reads CASSLAPAGQLGIYF. Written as DNA, the CDR3 is TGTGCCAGCAGCTTGGCCCCGGCAGGGCAGTTAGGCATATATTTT.

This clone was seen a handful of times. This chain connects TRBV27 to TRBJ1-5; 10 bases match TRBD1. Germline CDR1 reads MNHEY; CDR2 reads SMNVEV (reference sequence). J was trimmed by 4 bases and V by 6 bases; bases with no gene match: 3. The CDR3 consists of 14 residues. The chain's CDR3 is CASSRQGANQPQHF. The CDR3 DNA sequence: TGTGCCAGCAGCCGACAGGGGGCTAATCAGCCCCAGCATTTT.

V is TRBV11-2 and J is TRBJ2-2; D remains ambiguous. V lost 5 bases to trimming and J lost 2 bases, with 3 bases between them. In germline, CDR1 is SGHAT, CDR2 FQNNGV. CDR3 length: 12 amino acids. Here the CDR3 DNA reads TGTGCCAGCAGCCCTAACACCGGGGAGCTGTTTTTT. Residues: CASSPNTGELFF.

The chain recombines TRBV7-2 with TRBJ2-7, with 7 positions matching TRBD2. The junction had 8 bases not matched to a gene; V was cut back by 2 bases and J by 7 bases. Germline V CDR1 and CDR2: SGHTA, FQGNSA. The CDR3 has 14 amino acids. CDR3 sequence (DNA): TGTGCCAGCAGCTTATTTGGGGAGGGGAAAGAGCAGTACTTC. It is translated as CASSLFGEGKEQYF.

The gene calls are TRBV27 and TRBJ2-7; 8 positions agree with TRBD1. Germline V lookup: CDR1 MNHEY, CDR2 SMNVEV (reference sequence). CDR3 length: 15 amino acids. J gave up 3 bases and V 0 bases, and 4 bases lay outside the gene matches. CDR3 sequence: CASSLSAGGYYEQYF. CDR3 DNA: TGTGCCAGCAGTTTATCCGCAGGGGGCTACTACGAGCAGTACTTC.

This clone occurred a few times. Other DNA sequences within the sample encode an identical CDR3. The J gene is TRBJ2-7, the V gene TRBV12-3 or TRBV12-4; D is undetermined. This CDR3 region has 11 residues. V dropped 4 bases and J dropped 3 bases, with 4 bases sitting between them. CDR3 bases: TGTGCCAGCAGTTCCTACTACGAGCAGTACTTC. It translates to CASSSYYEQYF.

The chain links TRBV6-2 or TRBV6-3 to TRBJ2-1, with 8 bases identical to TRBD2. With 2 bases clipped from V and 0 bases from J, the junction kept 6 bases outside the gene matches. The length of the CDR3 is 17 residues. The germline gives CDR1 MNHEY, CDR2 SVGEGT. CDR3: CASSYHSGTSSYNEQFF. CDR3 in DNA: TGTGCCAGCAGTTACCATAGCGGGACGAGCTCCTACAATGAGCAGTTCTTC.

The chain uses TRBV5-1 and TRBJ2-4; TRBD2 agrees at 10 bases. V was clipped by 4 bases and J by 3 bases; unmatched bases: 7. Looked up from germline, CDR1 is SGHRS and CDR2 is YFSETQ. This CDR3 region has 16 residues. In nucleotides, the CDR3 is TGCGCCAGCAGCCCCAGCGGGGGGGCCGACAAAAACATTCAGTACTTC. Its protein is CASSPSGGADKNIQYF.

The chain carries TRBV5-1 and TRBJ1-1; possible D gene TRBD1, 5 bases. Germline-derived CDR1 and CDR2 are SGHRS and YFSETQ. The CDR3 runs 14 residues. V lost 2 bases, J lost 5 bases, and 13 bases lay in between. The CDR3 DNA reads as TGCGCCAGCAGCTTCTCCACACGGGGGACTGAAGCTTTCTTT. It codes for CASSFSTRGTEAFF.

This chain connects TRBV6-5 to TRBJ2-1; TRBD2 aligns across 10 bases. The CDR3 totals 13 residues. CDR1 and CDR2 from the germline V gene are MNHEY and SVGAGI. Trimming cost V 8 bases and J 12 bases; bases outside gene matches: 10. In DNA form, the CDR3 reads TGTGCCAGCGAAATAGCGGGGGGATTTGTGCAGTTCTTC. Its translation is CASEIAGGFVQFF.

The V gene is TRBV27, the J gene TRBJ2-1; D is unresolved. V dropped 0 bases and J dropped 0 bases, with 9 bases sitting between them. The CDR3 runs 16 residues. Looked up from germline, CDR1 is MNHEY and CDR2 is SMNVEV (reference sequence). In DNA, the CDR3 is TGTGCCAGCAGTTTATCCTCTCTGAGCTCCTACAATGAGCAGTTCTTC. Translation gives CASSLSSLSSYNEQFF.

This rearrangement joins TRBV10-1 to TRBJ1-4; D call uncertain. Trimming cost V 2 bases and J 3 bases, with 10 bases left between them. The CDR3 is 15 residues long. CDR1 WNHNN and CDR2 SYGVQD come from the germline V gene (reference sequence). CDR3: CASSEQTGSNEKLFF. CDR3 sequence (DNA): TGCGCCAGCAGTGAGCAGACGGGGTCTAATGAAAAACTGTTTTTT.

There are many counts of this clone. In DNA form, the CDR3 reads TGCGCCAGCAGTGAGTCGACTGTAGCGGGGGGGCCTCGCGATACGCAGTATTTT. Amino acid sequence: CASSESTVAGGPRDTQYF. This sequence joins TRBV10-1 and TRBJ2-3; TRBD2 matches at 11 bases. The CDR3 is made up of 18 amino acids. V was pared by 0 bases and J by 6 bases, with 11 bases of the junction left unmatched. Germline values: CDR1 WNHNN, CDR2 SYGVQD (reference sequence).

This clone was recorded only once. This chain connects TRBV7-8 to TRBJ2-5; 7 bases are a match to TRBD2. The CDR3 runs to 17 residues. V shed 2 bases and J 1 base; nucleotides not matched to a gene: 10. Germline V lookup: CDR1 SGHVS, CDR2 FQNEAQ. The CDR3, as DNA: TGTGCCAGCAGCTTACTCATCAGCGGGACTGCCCAAGAGACCCAGTACTTC. It encodes CASSLLISGTAQETQYF.

This clone has just one count. The genes are TRBV6-6 and TRBJ1-1; D possibly corresponds to TRBD1 (5 bases). Between the trimmed V and J ends, which lost 10 bases and 8 bases, there was a span of 14 bases. Germline CDR1 reads MNHNY; CDR2 reads SVGAGI (reference sequence). This CDR3 region has 11 residues. For the CDR3, the DNA is TGTGCCACCCGGGGCCGGGAGGAAGCTTTCTTT. Its translation: CATRGREEAFF.

The CDR3 sequence is CASRLTGVREQYF. For the CDR3, the DNA is TGTGCCAGCAGGCTAACAGGGGTACGAGAGCAGTACTTC. V and J are TRBV2 and TRBJ2-7; 7 nucleotides line up with TRBD1. The ends lost 6 bases at V and 7 bases at J; junction bases unmatched: 9. The CDR3 extends over 13 amino acids. The V gene's germline CDR1 is SNHLY and CDR2 FYNNEI.

V usage is TRBV7-2 and J usage is TRBJ2-5, with a tentative D call TRBD1 (6 bases). The germline V gene has CDR1 SGHTA and CDR2 FQGNSA. V was clipped by 2 bases and J by 1 base, with 8 bases between them. This CDR3 spans 14 amino acids. This CDR3 reads CASSLQGTQETQYF. The CDR3 DNA is TGTGCCAGCAGCTTACAGGGGACCCAAGAGACCCAGTACTTC.

The genes are TRBV5-4 and TRBJ2-7, with 8 bases lining up with TRBD2. From germline, CDR1 is SGHNT and CDR2 YYREEE (reference sequence). There are 15 residues in the CDR3. V dropped 0 bases and J dropped 0; count of bases not matched to a gene: 2. CDR3 sequence: CASSLGSGASYEQYF. The CDR3 coding sequence is TGTGCCAGCAGCTTGGGTAGCGGGGCCTCCTACGAGCAGTACTTC.

The chain carries TRBV9 and TRBJ2-5, with D maybe TRBD1 (6 bases). V lost 3 bases to trimming and J lost 4 bases, with 13 bases between them. From germline, CDR1 is SGDLS and CDR2 YYNGEE. The CDR3 loop spans 14 amino acids. CDR3 sequence (DNA): TGTGCCAGCAGCGCTGGACAGCCCAGAGAGACCCAGTACTTC. Residues: CASSAGQPRETQYF. Full variable domain (missing parts from reference TRBV9 and TRBJ2-5): DSGVTQTPKHLITATGQRVTLRCSPRSGDLSVYWYQQSLDQGLQFLIQYYNGEERAKGNILERFSAQQFPDLHSELNLSSLELGDSALYFCASSAGQPRETQYFGPGTRLLVL.

This chain's CDR3 is CASSPNSPGDNEQFF. For the CDR3, the DNA is TGTGCCAGCAGCCCCAACTCACCGGGGGACAATGAGCAGTTCTTC. This rearrangement joins TRBV7-2 to TRBJ2-1; D is possibly TRBD2 (6 bases). The CDR3 totals 15 residues. Between the trimmed V and J ends, which lost 5 bases and 5 bases, there was a span of 16 bases. CDR1 SGHTA and CDR2 FQGNSA come from the germline V gene. Looking up the rest from reference TRBV7-2 and TRBJ2-1 gives the full variable domain: GAGVSQSPSNKVTEKGKDVELRCDPISGHTALYWYRQSLGQGLEFLIYFQGNSAPDKSGLPSDRFSAERTGGSVSTLTIQRTQQEDSAVYLCASSPNSPGDNEQFFGPGTRLTVL.

This chain joins TRBV4-2 and TRBJ2-3; TRBD1 is a possible D gene (6 bases). The CDR3 is 16 residues long. The V gene lost 2 bases and the J gene lost 0 bases, with 12 bases spanning the gap. In germline, CDR1 is LGHNA, CDR2 YNFKEQ. CDR3 amino acids: CASSQYGGRSTDTQYF. As DNA, the CDR3 is TGTGCCAGCAGCCAATATGGGGGCCGAAGCACAGATACGCAGTATTTT.

The DNA of the CDR3 is TGTGCCAGCTCACCCCGCCTCCGGGACACCACCGGGGAGCTGTTTTTT. This codes for CASSPRLRDTTGELFF. This chain uses TRBV18 with TRBJ2-2, with a tentative D call TRBD1 (6 bases). The germline V and J ends were trimmed by 3 bases and 4 bases, with 15 bases remaining between them. CDR1 is KGHSH and CDR2 is LQKENI in the germline V gene. The CDR3 contains 16 residues. The entire variable domain, with the rest obtained from reference TRBV18 and TRBJ2-2, is as follows: NAGVMQNPRHLVRRRGQEARLRCSPMKGHSHVYWYRQLPEEGLKFMVYLQKENIIDESGMPKERFSAEFPKEGPSILRIQQVVRGDSAAYFCASSPRLRDTTGELFFGEGSRLTVL.

This sequence joins TRBV7-2 and TRBJ2-2; D gene unclear. Germline assignment: CDR1 SGHTA and CDR2 FQGNSA. V was clipped by 2 bases and J by 4 bases, with 8 bases between them. The CDR3 spans 14 residues. The CDR3 protein is CASSLMYLTGELFF. The DNA of the CDR3 is TGTGCCAGCAGCTTAATGTATCTCACCGGGGAGCTGTTTTTT.

The V and J genes are TRBV30 and TRBJ1-1; D is uncertain. CDR3 size: 13 residues. Trimming removed 7 bases from V and 8 bases from J, with 20 bases in between. Germline CDR1 GTSNPN, CDR2 SVGIG (reference sequence). CDR3 DNA sequence: TGTGCCTTTCATCGGCGGGTTCTAATGGAAGCTTTCTTT. This encodes CAFHRRVLMEAFF.

The gene calls are TRBV6-5 and TRBJ2-7, with D possibly matching TRBD1 (5 bases). V lost 6 bases to trimming and J lost 2 bases, with 14 bases between them. The CDR3 is made up of 14 amino acids. CDR1 and CDR2 from the germline V gene are MNHEY and SVGAGI. The CDR3 DNA reads TGTGCCAGCAGGGGCAGGGCTACTACCTACGAGCAGTACTTC. Encoded protein: CASRGRATTYEQYF.

This rearrangement joins TRBV27 to TRBJ1-3; 11 bases are a match to TRBD1. After removal of 9 bases from V and 2 bases from J, the junction contained 6 bases not matched to a gene. The CDR3 sequence is 15 residues long. The germline CDR1 and CDR2 sequences are MNHEY and SMNVEV (reference sequence). The CDR3 sequence: CARPPGQGAGNTIYF. The DNA for the CDR3 is TGTGCCAGGCCACCGGGACAGGGGGCTGGAAACACCATATATTTT.

V gene TRBV7-8 combines with J gene TRBJ1-4, with 9 bases fitting TRBD1. The CDR3 runs to 15 residues. After removal of 0 bases from V and 8 bases from J, the junction contained 4 bases not matched to a gene. Germline assignment: CDR1 SGHVS and CDR2 FQNEAQ. The CDR3 bases are TGTGCCAGCAGCTTAGCTCGGACAGGGGTCGAAAAACTGTTTTTT. Amino acids: CASSLARTGVEKLFF. Using reference TRBV7-8 and TRBJ1-4 for the parts outside the CDR3, the full variable domain is GAGVSQSPRYKVAKRGQDVALRCDPISGHVSLFWYQQALGQGPEFLTYFQNEAQLDKSGLPSDRFFAERPEGSVSTLKIQRTQQEDSAVYLCASSLARTGVEKLFFGSGTQLSVL.